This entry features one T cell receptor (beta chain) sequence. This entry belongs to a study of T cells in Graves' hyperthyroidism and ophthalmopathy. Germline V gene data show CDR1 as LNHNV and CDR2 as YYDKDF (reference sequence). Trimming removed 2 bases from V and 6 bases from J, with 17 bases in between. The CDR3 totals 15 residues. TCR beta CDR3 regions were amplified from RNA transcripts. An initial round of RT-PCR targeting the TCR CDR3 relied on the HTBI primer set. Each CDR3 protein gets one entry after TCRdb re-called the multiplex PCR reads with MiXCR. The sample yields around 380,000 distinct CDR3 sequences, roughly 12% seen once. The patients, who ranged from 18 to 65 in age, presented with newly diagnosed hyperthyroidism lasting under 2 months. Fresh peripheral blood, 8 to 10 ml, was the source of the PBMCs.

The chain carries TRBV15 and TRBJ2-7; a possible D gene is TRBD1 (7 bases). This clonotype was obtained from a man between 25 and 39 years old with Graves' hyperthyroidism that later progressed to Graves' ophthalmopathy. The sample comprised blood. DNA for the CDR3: TGTGCCACCAGCAGACGAACAGGGGCGGGACGCGAGCAGTACTTC. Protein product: CATSRRTGAGREQYF.